Below, one T cell receptor beta chain is given with its context. The data are from a study of T-cell memory formation after mild COVID-19. TCRdb analysed the 5' RACE reads with MiXCR anew, one entry per CDR3 protein. This repertoire shows hundreds of thousands of distinct CDR3 sequences, 25% to 30% found once; its top ten account for approximately 15%. The TCR was taken from an adult woman who had mild COVID-19 (a few samples of this study predate the infection). Cell type and time point are not known. The sequencing sample was made of PBMCs or a T cell subset sorted from them (not recorded which).

The CDR3 spells CASSLGIEAFF. In nucleotides, the CDR3 is TGTGCCAGCAGCTTGGGCATTGAAGCTTTCTTT. The V gene is TRBV7-2, the J gene TRBJ1-1; D is undetermined. With 3 bases removed from V and 7 bases from J, the gap between germline ends came to 6 bases. Germline CDR1 and CDR2: SGHTA and FQGNSA. The CDR3 is 11 residues long.